The 24 T cell receptor beta chains given below trace back to one sample, sequenced in a study of T cells after yellow fever vaccination. Each CDR3 protein gets one entry after TCRdb re-called the 5' RACE reads with MiXCR. The table includes 150,000 to 200,000 distinct CDR3 sequences, 11% detected once. The specimen comprised CD8+ T cells sorted from PBMCs, sampled 15 days after the yellow fever booster vaccination. All receptors come from a man younger than 35 who received the YFV17D yellow fever vaccine.

The rearrangement joins TRBV20-1 to TRBJ2-7; 8 positions match TRBD1. V lost 7 bases and J lost 0; bases outside the gene matches: 5. Germline CDR1 DFQATT, CDR2 SNEGSKA (reference sequence). The CDR3 consists of 13 residues. CDR3 DNA sequence: TGCAGTGTCCTGACAGGGGCCTCCTACGAGCAGTACTTC. Encoded protein: CSVLTGASYEQYF.

The chain recombines TRBV4-1 with TRBJ1-2; D call uncertain. Trimming removed 1 base from V and 7 bases from J, with 19 bases in between. CDR1 and CDR2 from the germline V gene are MGHRA and YSYEKL. This CDR3 region has 16 residues. The CDR3 loop reads CASSQGPSTPWGGYTF. CDR3 nucleotide sequence: TGCGCCAGCAGCCAAGGTCCATCCACACCCTGGGGTGGCTACACCTTC.

The chain has TRBV10-3 and TRBJ2-6; D is uncertain. V lost 8 bases and J 1 base, leaving 6 bases between the germline ends. The CDR3 runs 13 residues. CDR1 and CDR2 (germline): ENHRY, SYGVKD. CDR3 nucleotides: TGTGCCATCGCTGAGTCTGGGGCCAACGTCCTGACTTTC. This translates into CAIAESGANVLTF.

This clonotype was counted a few times. The chain employs TRBV27 and TRBJ2-3, with 16 bases identical to TRBD2. The length of the CDR3 is 18 residues. The ends lost 6 bases at V and 1 base at J; junction bases unmatched: 7. Germline V gives CDR1 MNHEY, CDR2 SMNVEV (reference sequence). For the CDR3, the DNA is TGTGCCAGCAGAAAGACGGGACTAGCGGGGGGGGGCACAGATACGCAGTATTTT. This encodes CASRKTGLAGGGTDTQYF.

The chain recombines TRBV27 with TRBJ1-2; 8 bases fit TRBD1. The CDR3 spans 13 residues. J lost 5 bases, V lost 6 bases, and 5 bases had no gene match. Germline V gene data show CDR1 as MNHEY and CDR2 as SMNVEV (reference sequence). CDR3 loop: CASSNRGVYGYTF. The CDR3 bases are TGTGCCAGCAGCAACAGGGGGGTGTATGGCTACACCTTC.

This clonotype occurred a few times. The chain employs TRBV4-3 and TRBJ2-4; D unresolved. This CDR3 contains 18 residues. Looked up from germline, CDR1 is LGHNA and CDR2 is YSLEER. With 0 bases removed from V and 0 bases from J, the gap between germline ends came to 15 bases. The chain's CDR3 is CASSQDDGAGRAKNIQYF. DNA for the CDR3: TGCGCCAGCAGCCAAGATGACGGAGCAGGACGAGCCAAAAACATTCAGTACTTC.

This clonotype was seen a few times. This rearrangement joins TRBV20-1 to TRBJ2-1, with D unresolved. V was clipped by 7 bases and J by 3 bases, with 10 bases between them. This CDR3 comprises 12 residues. The germline gives CDR1 DFQATT, CDR2 SNEGSKA (reference sequence). The CDR3: CSVSVFYNEQFF. DNA of the CDR3: TGCAGTGTGAGTGTCTTCTACAATGAGCAGTTCTTC.

The sample holds many counts of this clonotype. This sequence joins TRBV12-3 or TRBV12-4 and TRBJ2-2, with 12 bases aligning to TRBD2. This CDR3 region has 17 residues. With 6 bases clipped from V and 4 bases from J, the junction kept 9 bases outside the gene matches. The CDR3 nucleotides are TGTGCCAGCAGCCCTTCGACTAGCGGGGGACGCACCGGGGAGCTGTTTTTT. It yields the protein CASSPSTSGGRTGELFF.

This clonotype was recorded a few times. This rearrangement joins TRBV6-1 to TRBJ2-7, with 8 positions matching TRBD1. In germline, CDR1 is MNHNS, CDR2 SASEGT. The CDR3 is 12 residues long. With 11 bases clipped from V and 3 bases from J, the junction kept 6 bases outside the gene matches. CDR3 sequence reads: CAAGQGLYEQYF. Here the CDR3 DNA reads TGTGCCGCAGGACAGGGTCTCTACGAGCAGTACTTC.

This clonotype was recorded many times. The J gene is TRBJ2-5, the V gene TRBV20-1; D unresolved. The CDR3 extends over 14 amino acids. Germline V CDR1 and CDR2: DFQATT, SNEGSKA (reference sequence). The V and J ends lost 3 bases and 1 base respectively, with 12 bases between them. For the CDR3, the DNA is TGCAGTGCTAGTGATAGGCAGGTCCAAGAGACCCAGTACTTC. Encoded protein: CSASDRQVQETQYF.

In this sample, this clonotype turned up a few times. One end of the junction is discordant with germline, which a read error may explain. This rearrangement joins TRBV3-1 to TRBJ2-5; 7 bases map to TRBD1. CDR1 is LGHDT and CDR2 is YNNKEL in the germline V gene (reference sequence). CDR3 length: 11 amino acids. CDR3 loop: CASSHPTGFVF. The DNA of the CDR3 is TGTGCCAGCAGCCATCCGACAGGGTTCGTCTTC.

The genes are TRBV24-1 and TRBJ2-2; TRBD1 might be the D (5 bases). The CDR3 runs 16 residues. The germline V gene encodes CDR1 KGHDR and CDR2 SFDVKD. V dropped 2 bases and J dropped 1 base, with 10 bases sitting between them. CDR3 in DNA: TGTGCCACCAGTGATTATCGACAGATGAACACCGGGGAGCTGTTTTTT. This translates into CATSDYRQMNTGELFF.

This clonotype occurred a few times. This chain connects TRBV11-2 to TRBJ1-5; 8 positions agree with TRBD1. V trimming: 1 base; J trimming: 4 bases; junction bases outside the gene matches: 9. The CDR3 is 17 residues long. The germline gives CDR1 SGHAT, CDR2 FQNNGV. The CDR3 region has the DNA TGTGCCAGCAGCTTAGGCCGGTCAGGGGGCTGGAATCAGCCCCAGCATTTT. It yields the protein CASSLGRSGGWNQPQHF.

This clonotype has more than one count but fewer than ten. The chain links TRBV10-3 to TRBJ2-5, with TRBD2 identical over 14 bases. CDR1 and CDR2 from the germline V gene are ENHRY and SYGVKD. V was pared by 7 bases and J by 5 bases, with 6 bases of the junction left unmatched. This CDR3 comprises 15 residues. CDR3 coding DNA: TGTGCCATCAACACGGGACTAGCGGGGGATGAGACCCAGTACTTC. Translation: CAINTGLAGDETQYF.

The chain carries TRBV5-1 and TRBJ1-1; 10 bases are a match to TRBD1. The CDR3 loop spans 20 amino acids. Per the germline V gene, CDR1 is SGHRS and CDR2 is YFSETQ. V dropped 0 bases and J dropped 0; count of bases not matched to a gene: 14. CDR3 protein: CASSLVIWGQGNYVNTEAFF. CDR3 nucleotide sequence: TGCGCCAGCAGCTTGGTAATTTGGGGACAGGGGAATTACGTGAACACTGAAGCTTTCTTT.

This chain connects TRBV6-5 to TRBJ1-2, with unresolved D. Germline assignment: CDR1 MNHEY and CDR2 SVGAGI. V lost 1 base and J lost 0, with 12 bases in between. The CDR3 has 16 amino acids. The CDR3 region is CASSYFGRSPNYGYTF. The CDR3 coding sequence is TGTGCCAGCAGTTACTTTGGCAGGAGCCCTAACTATGGCTACACCTTC.

This clonotype was seen only a few times. The chain is built from TRBV12-3 or TRBV12-4 and TRBJ2-1, with TRBD2 identical over 9 bases. V shed 5 bases and J 9 bases; nucleotides not matched to a gene: 11. The CDR3 covers 15 residues. For the CDR3, the DNA is TGTGCCAGCAGTACGACTAAGCGGGGGGTCGCTGAGCAGTTCTTC. Translating it yields CASSTTKRGVAEQFF.

The table lists this clonotype with many counts. This rearrangement joins TRBV24-1 to TRBJ2-2; 7 bases line up with TRBD1. The junction had 6 bases not matched to a gene; V was cut back by 3 bases and J by 0 bases. Germline loops: CDR1 KGHDR, CDR2 SFDVKD. The CDR3 is 17 residues long. CDR3 DNA sequence: TGTGCCACCAGTGATGGCCCTAGGGGGCCGAACACCGGGGAGCTGTTTTTT. Its translation is CATSDGPRGPNTGELFF.

In this sample, this clonotype turned up a few times. This chain joins TRBV4-1 and TRBJ1-1; no clear D gene. CDR1 and CDR2 (germline): MGHRA, YSYEKL. V was cut by 1 base and J by 2 bases, with 11 bases left in between. The CDR3 consists of 15 residues. CDR3 sequence (DNA): TGCGCCAGCAGCCAAGGTAGGGCCAGCAACACTGAAGCTTTCTTT. Translating gives CASSQGRASNTEAFF.

This clonotype was picked up many times. The gene calls are TRBV29-1 and TRBJ2-2, with D tentatively TRBD1 (6 bases). Trimming took off 2 bases at V and 4 bases at J, with 17 bases between the two ends. The CDR3 length is 16 residues. CDR1 and CDR2 from the germline V gene are SQVTM and ANQGSEA. CDR3 nucleotide sequence: TGCAGCGTTGAAAAATCTGGGGGCGAGAGCACCGGGGAGCTGTTTTTT. Its protein is CSVEKSGGESTGELFF.

This clonotype was seen ten or more times. The chain recombines TRBV28 with TRBJ2-1, with D possibly TRBD1 on 5 matching bases. CDR1 is MDHEN, CDR2 SYDVKM, per germline. The CDR3 spans 14 residues. V was cut by 5 bases and J by 0 bases, with 8 bases left in between. The CDR3 DNA follows: TGTGCCAGCAGTGCCAGGGCCTCCTACAATGAGCAGTTCTTC. It encodes CASSARASYNEQFF.

The genes are TRBV3-1 and TRBJ1-2, with 8 bases lining up with TRBD1. The CDR3 totals 13 residues. Per germline, CDR1 LGHDT and CDR2 YNNKEL (reference sequence). The junction had 5 bases not matched to a gene; V was cut back by 6 bases and J by 5 bases. The CDR3 bases are TGTGCCAGCAGTGGGACAGGACGATATGGCTACACCTTC. It is translated as CASSGTGRYGYTF.

The CDR3 sequence is CASSPRSEANTEAFF. The CDR3 nucleotides read TGTGCCAGCAGCCCGCGGTCGGAGGCGAACACTGAAGCTTTCTTT. This sequence joins TRBV13 and TRBJ1-1, with D hard to call. The V gene lost 5 bases and the J gene lost 1 base, with 14 bases spanning the gap. Germline CDR1 PRHDT, CDR2 FYEKMQ (reference sequence). There are 15 residues in the CDR3.

The J gene is TRBJ2-2, the V gene TRBV5-1; D uncertain. V lost 4 bases, J lost 8 bases, and 12 bases lay in between. The CDR3 sequence is 13 residues long. CDR1 and CDR2 from the germline V gene are SGHRS and YFSETQ. As DNA, the CDR3 is TGCGCCAGCAGCCACCCGAGAGGTGGGGAGCTGTTTTTT. Protein: CASSHPRGGELFF.